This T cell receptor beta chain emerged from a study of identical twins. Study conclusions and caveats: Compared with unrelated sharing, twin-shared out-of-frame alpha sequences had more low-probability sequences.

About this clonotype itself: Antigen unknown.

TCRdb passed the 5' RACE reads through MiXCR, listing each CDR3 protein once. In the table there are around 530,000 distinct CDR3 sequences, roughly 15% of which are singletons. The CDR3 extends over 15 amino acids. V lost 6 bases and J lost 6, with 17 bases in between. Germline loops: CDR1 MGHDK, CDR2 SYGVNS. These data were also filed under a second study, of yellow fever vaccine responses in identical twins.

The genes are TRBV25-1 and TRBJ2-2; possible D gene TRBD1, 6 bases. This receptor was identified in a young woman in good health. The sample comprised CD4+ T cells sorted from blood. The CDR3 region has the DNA TGTGCCAGCAGAGCTAACAGGGAAGGGGCCGGGGAGCTGTTTTTT. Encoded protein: CASRANREGAGELFF. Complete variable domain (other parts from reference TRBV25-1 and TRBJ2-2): EADIYQTPRYLVIGTGKKITLECSQTMGHDKMYWYQQDPGMELHLIHYSYGVNSTEKGDLSSESTVSRIRTEHFPLTLESARPSHTSQYLCASRANREGAGELFFGEGSRLTVL.